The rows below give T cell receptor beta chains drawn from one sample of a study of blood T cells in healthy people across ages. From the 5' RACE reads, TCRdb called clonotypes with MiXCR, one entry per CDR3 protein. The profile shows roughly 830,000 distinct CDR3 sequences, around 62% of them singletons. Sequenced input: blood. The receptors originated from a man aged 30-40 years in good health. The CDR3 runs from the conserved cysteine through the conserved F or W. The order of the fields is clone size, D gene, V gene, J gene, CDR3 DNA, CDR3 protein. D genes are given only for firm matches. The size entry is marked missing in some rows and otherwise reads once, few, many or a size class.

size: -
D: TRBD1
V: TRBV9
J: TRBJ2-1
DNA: TGTGCCAGCAGCGTAACCGGGACAGGAGGCAATGAGCAGTTCTTC
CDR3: CASSVTGTGGNEQFF

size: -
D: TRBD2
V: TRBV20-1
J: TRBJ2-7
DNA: TGCAGTGCTAGAGTCACTACTAGCGCCTCCTACGAGCAGTACTTC
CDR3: CSARVTTSASYEQYF

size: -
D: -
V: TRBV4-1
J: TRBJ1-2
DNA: TGCGCCAGCAGCTTCGGACAGAGTGGGCTTGGCTACACCTTC
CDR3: CASSFGQSGLGYTF

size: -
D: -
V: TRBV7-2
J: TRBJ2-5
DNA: TGTGCCAGCAGCGCAACGGAGACCCAGTACTTC
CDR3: CASSATETQYF

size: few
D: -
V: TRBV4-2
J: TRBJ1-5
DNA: TGTGCCAGCAGCCAAGAGAGAGGCGGTGGAGGGGTGCCCCAGCATTTT
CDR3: CASSQERGGGGVPQHF

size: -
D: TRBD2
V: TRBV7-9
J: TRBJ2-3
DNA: TGTGCCAGCAGCCCGATAGCGGGAAGCACAGATACGCAGTATTTT
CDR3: CASSPIAGSTDTQYF

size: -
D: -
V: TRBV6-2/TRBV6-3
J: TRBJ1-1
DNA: TGTGCCAGCAGTTCCCAGACAGTTCTGAACACTGAAGCTTTCTTT
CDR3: CASSSQTVLNTEAFF

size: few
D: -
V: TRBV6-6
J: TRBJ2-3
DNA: TGTGCCAGCATGAGGGCCGTCGTAGATACGCAGTATTTT
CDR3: CASMRAVVDTQYF

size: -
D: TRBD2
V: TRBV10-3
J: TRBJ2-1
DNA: TGTGCCATCAGTGGGGGGACTAGCGGGGGGCGAATCAATGAGCAGTTCTTC
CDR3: CAISGGTSGGRINEQFF

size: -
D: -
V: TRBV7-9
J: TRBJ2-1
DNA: TGTGCCAGCAGCGGGGGGACCGCTCTCTCCTACAATGAGCAGTTCTTC
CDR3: CASSGGTALSYNEQFF

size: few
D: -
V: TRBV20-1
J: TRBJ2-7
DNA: TGCAGTGCTAGATCCGTCTCCTACGAGCAGTACTTC
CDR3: CSARSVSYEQYF

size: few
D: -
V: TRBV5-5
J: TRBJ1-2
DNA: TGTGCCAGCAGCTTGGAGGCAGATGCTAACTATGGCTACACCTTC
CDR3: CASSLEADANYGYTF

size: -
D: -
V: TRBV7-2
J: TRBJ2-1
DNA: TGTGCCAGCAGCCCCCAGTCTCGGGGCAATGAGCAGTTCTTC
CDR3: CASSPQSRGNEQFF

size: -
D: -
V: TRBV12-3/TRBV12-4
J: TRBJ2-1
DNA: TGTGCCAGCAGTGAAAACAGGTTAATGCAGTTCTTC
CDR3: CASSENRLMQFF

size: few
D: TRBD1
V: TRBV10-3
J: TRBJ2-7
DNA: TGTGCCATCAGTGCGGACAGGGTATGGGCTAGCTCCTACGAGCAGTACTTC
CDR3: CAISADRVWASSYEQYF

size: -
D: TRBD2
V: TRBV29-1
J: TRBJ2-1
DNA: TGCAGCGTTGAGGCTAGCGGGGGCCACTCCTACAATGAGCAGTTCTTC
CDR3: CSVEASGGHSYNEQFF

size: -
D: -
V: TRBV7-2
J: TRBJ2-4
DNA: TGTGCCAGCAGCGCTCAGGGGGGGCTAGCCAAAAACATTCAGTACTTC
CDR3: CASSAQGGLAKNIQYF

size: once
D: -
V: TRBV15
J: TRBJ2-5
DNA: TGTGCCACCAGCAGAGTCTTATTGGAGCGAGAGACCCAGTACTTC
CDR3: CATSRVLLERETQYF

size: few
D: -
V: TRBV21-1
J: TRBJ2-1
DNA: TGTGCCAGCAGTCACCACAATGAGCAGTTCTTC
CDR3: CASSHHNEQFF

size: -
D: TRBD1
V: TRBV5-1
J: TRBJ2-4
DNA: TGCGCCAGCAGCGTGGGACAGTTGGCGTACTTC
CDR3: CASSVGQLAYF

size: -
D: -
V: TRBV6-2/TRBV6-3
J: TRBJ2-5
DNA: TGTGCCAGCAGTTACGGCCGCGAGTTGTACTTC
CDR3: CASSYGRELYF